This entry lists 21 T cell receptor beta chains sequenced from one sample in a study of metastatic and nonmetastatic thyroid tumors. TCRdb re-analyzed the PCR reads using MiXCR. The sample consists of 13,000 or so clones, around a quarter of them appearing once. None of the patients had undergone any treatment ahead of thyroid surgery. Material: tumor tissue. The receptors come from a female donor with papillary thyroid cancer or a benign thyroid nodule (not recorded which). Some clones in this sample may be carry-over from other donors' samples.

The rearrangement joins TRBV30 to TRBJ2-7; TRBD2 might be the D (7 bases). Trimming removed 2 bases from V and 6 bases from J, with 14 bases in between. Germline-derived CDR1 and CDR2 are GTSNPN and SVGIG (reference sequence). This CDR3 contains 13 residues. This CDR3 is CAWSRVGGLEQYF. CDR3 in DNA: TGTGCCTGGAGTAGGGTGGGGGGGCTCGAGCAGTACTTC.

This clone was detected a few times. The genes are TRBV20-1 and TRBJ2-7, with D unresolved. CDR1 is DFQATT and CDR2 is SNEGSKA in the germline V gene (reference sequence). V lost 6 bases and J lost 6, with 21 bases in between. CDR3 size: 14 residues. The CDR3 reads CSASKGEGFLEQYF. In DNA, the CDR3 is TGCAGTGCGAGCAAGGGTGAAGGCTTTCTCGAGCAGTACTTC.

This clone was observed many times. The gene calls are TRBV27 and TRBJ2-1; no clear D gene. The germline gives CDR1 MNHEY, CDR2 SMNVEV (reference sequence). The V end was cut by 5 bases, the J end by 3 bases, with 8 bases between. This CDR3 is 13 amino acids long. The CDR3 bases are TGTGCCAGCAGTCCCTCTAACTACAATGAGCAGTTCTTC. Translating gives CASSPSNYNEQFF.

This clone is labeled medium-sized. V usage is TRBV27 and J usage is TRBJ2-7; TRBD1 matches 11 bases. J lost 4 bases, V lost 6 bases, and 5 bases had no gene match. The CDR3 is made up of 14 amino acids. CDR1 is MNHEY and CDR2 is SMNVEV in the germline V gene (reference sequence). Written as DNA, the CDR3 is TGTGCCAGCAGCAGTGGGACAGGGGGTTACGAGCAGTACTTC. Amino acid sequence: CASSSGTGGYEQYF.

V gene TRBV30 combines with J gene TRBJ1-1, with D uncertain. The V end was cut by 3 bases, the J end by 4 bases, with 9 bases between. CDR3 length: 12 amino acids. Germline assignment: CDR1 GTSNPN and CDR2 SVGIG (reference sequence). The CDR3 loop is CAWSDPGTEAFF. In DNA form, the CDR3 reads TGTGCCTGGAGCGACCCAGGCACTGAAGCTTTCTTT.

By share, this clone ranks as medium-sized. The chain recombines TRBV7-3 with TRBJ2-2; 8 bases agree with TRBD1. The CDR3 runs 13 residues. Per the germline V gene, CDR1 is SGHTA and CDR2 is FQGTGA. V was clipped by 5 bases and J by 5 bases; unmatched bases: 1. The DNA for the CDR3 is TGTGCCAGCAGCCGACAGGGGACCGGGGAGCTGTTTTTT. It specifies CASSRQGTGELFF.

Remarks on this clone: The junction and the germline gene differ at one end; a read error may be behind it. The V call is TRBV5-5, the J call TRBJ1-2; no clear D gene. CDR1 is SGHKS, CDR2 YYEKEE, per germline (reference sequence). The CDR3 covers 13 residues. The CDR3 region has the DNA TGTGTCAGCAGCTTGGAGGCAGTGTGGGGCTACACCTTC. Translated: CVSSLEAVWGYTF.

This clone was counted many times. V is TRBV6-1 and J is TRBJ1-4; perhaps TRBD1 as D (5 bases). The CDR3 is made up of 15 amino acids. Germline CDR1 reads MNHNS; CDR2 reads SASEGT. V lost 7 bases, J lost 8 bases, and 20 bases lay in between. The chain's CDR3 is CASTLTGTPVEKLFF. CDR3 coding DNA: TGTGCCAGCACCCTAACCGGGACCCCCGTGGAAAAACTGTTTTTT.

This clone was seen repeatedly, ten times or more. This may arise from a read error, as a much more abundant clone is one base away. The chain links TRBV28 to TRBJ1-6, with 9 bases fitting TRBD1. CDR3 size: 15 residues. Per germline, CDR1 MDHEN and CDR2 SYDVKM. V was clipped by 6 bases and J by 7 bases; unmatched bases: 7. The CDR3 region is CASSPFGQGNSPLHF. In DNA, the CDR3 is TGTGCCAGCAGCCCATTTGGACAGGGGAATTCACCCCTCCACTTT.

This clone was picked up many times. The V call is TRBV7-6, the J call TRBJ2-7; 14 bases fit TRBD2. Germline V gives CDR1 SGHVS, CDR2 FNYEAQ. Losses at the gene ends were 3 bases for V and 7 bases for J; bases not matched to a gene: 8. The CDR3 length is 16 residues. CDR3 region: CASSFKPGLAGEEQYF. CDR3 bases: TGTGCCAGCAGCTTTAAACCGGGACTAGCGGGAGAGGAGCAGTACTTC.

By share, this clone counts as medium-sized (0.01 to 0.1%). The CDR3 sequence: CASSPRGQNSPLHF. The CDR3 nucleotides are TGTGCCAGCAGCCCCAGGGGGCAGAACTCACCCCTCCACTTT. V is TRBV3-1 and J is TRBJ1-6, with 8 bases identical to TRBD1. Germline lookup yields CDR1 LGHDT and CDR2 YNNKEL (reference sequence). With V trimmed by 4 bases and J by 10 bases, 6 bases remained unmatched. The CDR3 is 14 amino acids. The entire variable domain, with the rest obtained from reference TRBV3-1 and TRBJ1-6, is as follows: DTAVSQTPKYLVTQMGNDKSIKCEQNLGHDTMYWYKQDSKKFLKIMFSYNNKELIINETVPNRFSPKSPDKAHLNLHINSLELGDSAVYFCASSPRGQNSPLHFGNGTRLTVT.

Of note for this clone: This could be a read error, since a much larger clone is one nucleotide away. CDR3 residues: CASSLIARMNTEAFF. CDR3 coding DNA: TGTGCCAGCAGCTTAATTGCCCGAATGAACACTGAAGCTTTCTTT. The chain couples TRBV7-2 to TRBJ1-1; no clear D. This CDR3 has 15 amino acids. With 2 bases removed from V and 0 bases from J, the gap between germline ends came to 10 bases. Germline V gene data show CDR1 as SGHTA and CDR2 as FQGNSA. Drawing the rest from reference TRBV7-2 and TRBJ1-1, the complete variable domain is GAGVSQSPSNKVTEKGKDVELRCDPISGHTALYWYRQSLGQGLEFLIYFQGNSAPDKSGLPSDRFSAERTGGSVSTLTIQRTQQEDSAVYLCASSLIARMNTEAFFGQGTRLTVV.

This clone has only a few counts. The germline gene is not matched at one end of the junction; a read error may be the cause. The V gene is TRBV6-1, the J gene TRBJ1-5; D gene unclear. The germline gives CDR1 MNHNS, CDR2 SASEGT. This CDR3 is 14 amino acids long. CDR3 residues: CAIHGEEHNHPQHF. The DNA of the CDR3 is TGTGCCATCCATGGGGAGGAGCATAATCATCCCCAGCATTTT.

Ten or more counts support this clone. This may arise from a read error, as a much more abundant clone is one base away. V is TRBV15 and J is TRBJ2-7; a possible D gene is TRBD1 (6 bases). Germline CDR1 is LNHNV and CDR2 is YYDKDF (reference sequence). This CDR3 is built from 15 residues. Here the CDR3 reads CATSKTRGTSYDQYF. The CDR3 DNA reads TGTGCCACCAGCAAAACCAGGGGTACCTCCTACGATCAGTACTTC. The full variable domain, completed using reference TRBV15 and TRBJ2-7, is DAMVIQNPRYQVTQFGKPVTLSCSQTLNHNVMYWYQQKSSQAPKLLFHYYDKDFNNEADTPDNFQSRRPNTSFCFLDIRSPGLGDTAMYLCATSKTRGTSYDQYFGPGTRLTVT.

The table lists this clone with many counts. The chain employs TRBV7-9 and TRBJ2-2, with D unresolved. In germline, CDR1 is SEHNR, CDR2 FQNEAQ (reference sequence). V was cut by 4 bases and J by 3 bases, with 0 bases left in between. The length of the CDR3 is 11 residues. In DNA, the CDR3 is TGTGCCAGCAGCTACACCGGGGAGCTGTTTTTT. Its protein product is CASSYTGELFF.

This clone was detected only once. This may come from a read error, since a much larger clone is one base off. The chain is built from TRBV11-3 and TRBJ2-3; 9 nucleotides match TRBD1. Germline V gene data show CDR1 as SGHNT and CDR2 as YENEEA. The CDR3 has 15 residues. The CDR3 DNA sequence: TGTACCAGCAGCCTCGACAGGGGGTCTACAGATACGCAGTATTTT. Translating gives CTSSLDRGSTDTQYF.

Points on this clone: One end of the junction does not line up with germline, which may come from a read error. DNA for the CDR3: TGTGCCAGCAGTGACCTGACAGGGTTGAGCACTGAATCTTTCTTT. This translates into CASSDLTGLSTESFF. The chain employs TRBV6-1 and TRBJ1-1, with TRBD1 identical over 7 bases. This CDR3 comprises 15 residues. Germline-derived CDR1 and CDR2 are MNHNS and SASEGT.

The chain employs TRBV30 and TRBJ1-1; D is unresolved. V lost 8 bases and J lost 0, with 7 bases in between. Germline V gives CDR1 GTSNPN, CDR2 SVGIG (reference sequence). CDR3 size: 11 residues. The CDR3 coding sequence is TGTGCCCAGAAGGTGAACACTGAAGCTTTCTTT. Amino acid sequence: CAQKVNTEAFF.

The CDR3 coding sequence is TGCAGTGCTAGAGTAGGCAGGGTGAAGGGCACTGGGTACGAGCAGTACTTC. Its translation: CSARVGRVKGTGYEQYF. The rearrangement joins TRBV20-1 to TRBJ2-7; the D gene is possibly TRBD1 (5 bases). V shed 1 base and J shed 4 bases, with 23 bases lying between them. The CDR3 is 17 residues long. The germline V gene has CDR1 DFQATT and CDR2 SNEGSKA (reference sequence).

The chain has TRBV3-1 and TRBJ2-7; D tentatively fits TRBD1 or TRBD2 (5 bases each). The ends were cut back, 3 bases at V and 1 base at J, with 13 bases in the middle. This CDR3 comprises 15 residues. Germline loops: CDR1 LGHDT, CDR2 YNNKEL (reference sequence). This CDR3 reads CASSQAGTGSYEQYF. DNA of the CDR3: TGTGCCAGCAGCCAGGCCGGGACGGGGTCCTACGAGCAGTACTTC.

The chain employs TRBV7-9 and TRBJ2-1; 8 bases match TRBD2. V trimming: 7 bases; J trimming: 7 bases; junction bases outside the gene matches: 9. The CDR3 sequence is 14 residues long. Germline V gives CDR1 SEHNR, CDR2 FQNEAQ (reference sequence). The CDR3 region has the DNA TGTGCCAGCATTAGAATAGCGGGGATAAATGAGCAGTTCTTC. Its translation: CASIRIAGINEQFF.